The 27 T cell receptor beta chains listed next were all sequenced from one sample in a study of somatic mutations in cytotoxic T cells in rheumatoid arthritis. Repertoires were generated with immunoSEQ multiplex PCR, while TCRdb's copy carries only in-frame clones and drops some. The sample contains approximately 20,000 clones, around 83% of which appear only once. The specimen sequenced was CD8+ T cells sorted from blood. Receptors originate from an adult with rheumatoid arthritis.

The CDR3 nucleotides read TGTGCCAGCAGTTTAGACGGCAACTCCTACGAGCAGTACTTC. This sequence encodes CASSLDGNSYEQYF. The chain joins TRBV28 to TRBJ2-7; D call uncertain. Germline values: CDR1 MDHEN, CDR2 SYDVKM. The ends were cut back, 2 bases at V and 0 bases at J, with 8 bases in the middle. The CDR3 spans 14 residues.

V and J are TRBV6-5 and TRBJ1-5; TRBD1 agrees at 9 bases. Germline CDR1 reads MNHEY; CDR2 reads SVGAGI. The CDR3 contains 16 residues. J was trimmed by 5 bases and V by 1 base; bases with no gene match: 6. CDR3 protein: CASSYFGTGTDQPQHF. The CDR3 nucleotides read TGTGCCAGCAGTTACTTCGGGACAGGGACCGATCAGCCCCAGCATTTT.

The V and J genes are TRBV19 and TRBJ2-7; 9 bases map to TRBD1. The CDR3 extends over 15 amino acids. Germline CDR1 reads LNHDA; CDR2 reads SQIVND (reference sequence). Trimming took 5 bases from V and 3 from J; bases not matched to a gene: 8. The CDR3 loop reads CASSPGQGMSYEQYF. DNA of the CDR3: TGTGCCAGTAGTCCGGGACAGGGAATGAGCTACGAGCAGTACTTC.

This sequence joins TRBV19 and TRBJ2-7; D perhaps matches TRBD2 (5 bases). Germline CDR1 and CDR2: LNHDA and SQIVND (reference sequence). The CDR3 totals 13 residues. V lost 7 bases to trimming and J lost 0 bases, with 10 bases between them. The CDR3 DNA reads as TGTGCCAGTACCCCCGGGAACTCCTACGAGCAGTACTTC. Translating gives CASTPGNSYEQYF.

Only a few counts were recorded for this clone. This rearrangement joins TRBV27 to TRBJ1-2, with 8 positions matching TRBD1. CDR3 length equals 15 residues. Trimming removed 10 bases from V and 4 bases from J; junction bases left unmatched: 14. In germline, CDR1 is MNHEY, CDR2 SMNVEV (reference sequence). For the CDR3, the DNA is TGTGCCACGAAGGTGGCAGGGGGCGCTGTCTATGGCTACACCTTC. Its translation is CATKVAGGAVYGYTF.

This chain connects TRBV28 to TRBJ1-2, with 7 bases that match TRBD1. Germline V lookup: CDR1 MDHEN, CDR2 SYDVKM. Trimming cost V 8 bases and J 1 base; bases outside gene matches: 4. This CDR3 has 13 amino acids. CDR3 sequence (DNA): TGTGCCAGCCAGAACAGGGGTAACTATGGCTACACCTTC. Translating it yields CASQNRGNYGYTF.

This clone was seen only once. V and J are TRBV7-6 and TRBJ2-3; 10 nucleotides agree with TRBD2. The CDR3 totals 15 residues. V lost 5 bases, J lost 3 bases, and 5 bases stayed unmatched. Germline values: CDR1 SGHVS, CDR2 FNYEAQ. CDR3 in amino acids: CASSVSSGGTDTQYF. Here the CDR3 DNA reads TGTGCCAGCAGCGTATCTAGCGGGGGTACAGATACGCAGTATTTT.

The rearrangement joins TRBV5-1 to TRBJ1-4; TRBD1 might be the D (5 bases). Germline CDR1 is SGHRS and CDR2 is YFSETQ. CDR3 length: 12 residues. V was cut by 5 bases and J by 8 bases, with 10 bases left in between. The CDR3 DNA sequence: TGCGCCAGCAGGAGGGGAGAAGAAAAACTGTTTTTT. It specifies CASRRGEEKLFF.

The CDR3 bases are TGTGCCAGCAGTGAAGCTGAATACGAGCAGTACTTC. It is translated as CASSEAEYEQYF. The V and J genes are TRBV2 and TRBJ2-7; no reliable D call. Germline V gene data show CDR1 as SNHLY and CDR2 as FYNNEI. The CDR3 has 12 amino acids. V was trimmed by 0 bases and J by 4 bases, leaving 4 bases between them.

The chain joins TRBV4-1 to TRBJ2-7; 12 positions agree with TRBD2. Germline CDR1 MGHRA, CDR2 YSYEKL. Trimming at V came to 0 bases and at J to 0 bases, leaving 6 bases not matched to a gene. The CDR3 contains 18 residues. CDR3 sequence reads: CASSQDPLAGGYSYEQYF. The CDR3, as DNA: TGCGCCAGCAGCCAAGATCCGCTAGCGGGAGGGTACTCCTACGAGCAGTACTTC.

The chain couples TRBV6-1 to TRBJ2-7; tentative D call: TRBD1 (5 bases). This CDR3 contains 17 residues. Germline lookup yields CDR1 MNHNS and CDR2 SASEGT. Trimming removed 3 bases at V and 1 base at J, with 19 bases between. This chain's CDR3 is CASSDVFLTDVSYEQYF. The CDR3, as DNA: TGTGCCAGCAGTGACGTATTTTTGACAGATGTATCCTACGAGCAGTACTTC.

V usage is TRBV28 and J usage is TRBJ2-2, with D perhaps given as TRBD1 or TRBD2 (5 bases each). CDR1 is MDHEN and CDR2 is SYDVKM in the germline V gene. V shed 8 bases and J shed 0 bases, with 7 bases lying between them. This CDR3 has 13 amino acids. The CDR3 DNA reads as TGTGCCAGCCGGGACCCGAACACCGGGGAGCTGTTTTTT. Its translation: CASRDPNTGELFF.

The chain joins TRBV19 to TRBJ2-6; TRBD1 or TRBD2 may be the D gene (6 bases each). V gave up 7 bases and J gave up 2 bases, with 18 bases separating them. The CDR3 extends over 17 amino acids. Germline V gene sequence: CDR1 LNHDA, CDR2 SQIVND (reference sequence). The CDR3 DNA follows: TGTGCCAGTATTGGGGGGCCTCCGGGAGCTGGGGCCAACGTCCTGACTTTC. Translation gives CASIGGPPGAGANVLTF.

V gene TRBV5-8 combines with J gene TRBJ2-7; D assignment may be TRBD1 or TRBD2 (7 bases each). CDR1 is SGHTS, CDR2 YDEGEE, per germline. V lost 4 bases to trimming and J lost 1 base, with 18 bases between them. This CDR3 region has 16 residues. CDR3 residues: CASSGRNQGGSYEQYF. The DNA for the CDR3 is TGTGCCAGCAGCGGGCGAAACCAGGGGGGGTCCTACGAGCAGTACTTC.

The chain carries TRBV13 and TRBJ1-2; D unresolved. Trimming left V 4 bases short and J 7 bases short, with 10 bases between. Germline CDR1 reads PRHDT; CDR2 reads FYEKMQ (reference sequence). CDR3 length: 12 residues. CDR3 sequence: CASSSIPGGYTF. The CDR3 bases are TGTGCCAGCAGCTCCATTCCCGGTGGCTACACCTTC.

This clone was seen just once. The chain has TRBV2 and TRBJ1-2, with a weak D call TRBD1 (6 bases). The germline CDR1 and CDR2 sequences are SNHLY and FYNNEI. V lost 7 bases and J lost 6, with 15 bases in between. The CDR3 runs to 13 residues. The CDR3 DNA sequence: TGTGCCAGCACTTTTGGGGGGGCAGATGGCTACACCTTC. Translating it yields CASTFGGADGYTF.

The chain recombines TRBV5-4 with TRBJ1-6; no clear D. Germline-derived CDR1 and CDR2 are SGHNT and YYREEE (reference sequence). CDR3 length: 15 residues. With 2 bases removed from V and 0 bases from J, the gap between germline ends came to 6 bases. This CDR3 reads CASSFGSSYNSPLHF. The CDR3 nucleotides are TGTGCCAGCAGCTTCGGGAGCTCCTATAATTCACCCCTCCACTTT.

V usage is TRBV4-1 and J usage is TRBJ1-5; no definite D call. Per germline, CDR1 MGHRA and CDR2 YSYEKL. Deletions cut 5 bases from V and 7 bases from J, with 12 bases between. This CDR3 is built from 13 residues. CDR3 in DNA: TGCGCCAGCAGCAGCCCTGGAGAACAGCCCCAGCATTTT. Protein product: CASSSPGEQPQHF.

J is TRBJ2-1 and V is TRBV11-3, with 14 positions matching TRBD2. Looked up from germline, CDR1 is SGHNT and CDR2 is YENEEA. This CDR3 has 19 residues. The V gene end was trimmed by 2 bases and the J gene end by 0 bases; junction bases not matched to a gene: 6. CDR3: CASSLSGLAGASSYNEQFF. CDR3 coding DNA: TGTGCCAGCAGCTTATCGGGACTAGCGGGAGCCAGCTCCTACAATGAGCAGTTCTTC. Using reference TRBV11-3 and TRBJ2-1 for the parts outside the CDR3, the full variable domain is EAGVVQSPRYKIIEKKQPVAFWCNPISGHNTLYWYLQNLGQGPELLIRYENEEAVDDSQLPKDRFSAERLKGVDSTLKIQPAELGDSAVYLCASSLSGLAGASSYNEQFFGPGTRLTVL.

The V and J genes are TRBV6-1 and TRBJ1-5; TRBD1 is a possible D gene (5 bases). The CDR3 length is 16 residues. CDR1 is MNHNS, CDR2 SASEGT, per germline. V lost 3 bases to trimming and J lost 2 bases, with 14 bases between them. In DNA, the CDR3 is TGTGCCAGCAGTGACCCGGGCGTGGGGGGCAATCAGCCCCAGCATTTT. The encoded protein is CASSDPGVGGNQPQHF.

The genes are TRBV5-4 and TRBJ2-2; D unclear. The CDR3 has 12 amino acids. The germline V gene encodes CDR1 SGHNT and CDR2 YYREEE (reference sequence). V shed 1 base and J shed 6 bases, with 4 bases lying between them. CDR3 residues: CASSLRPGELFF. The CDR3 DNA sequence: TGTGCCAGCAGCTTGAGGCCCGGGGAGCTGTTTTTT.

The chain is built from TRBV27 and TRBJ1-5; possibly TRBD1 for D (5 bases). From germline, CDR1 is MNHEY and CDR2 SMNVEV (reference sequence). V lost 8 bases, J lost 0 bases, and 14 bases lay in between. The CDR3 sequence is 15 residues long. The CDR3 protein is CASDWGNDSNQPQHF. The CDR3 nucleotides are TGTGCCAGCGACTGGGGCAACGATAGCAATCAGCCCCAGCATTTT.

The V and J genes are TRBV19 and TRBJ1-5, with unresolved D. CDR1 LNHDA and CDR2 SQIVND come from the germline V gene (reference sequence). The CDR3 loop spans 15 amino acids. Trimming cost V 4 bases and J 3 bases, with 13 bases left between them. Here the CDR3 reads CASSRRHQLNQPQHF. As DNA, the CDR3 is TGTGCCAGTAGTAGGCGACATCAGCTCAATCAGCCCCAGCATTTT. The variable domain in full, completed from reference TRBV19 and TRBJ1-5, reads DGGITQSPKYLFRKEGQNVTLSCEQNLNHDAMYWYRQDPGQGLRLIYYSQIVNDFQKGDIAEGYSVSREKKESFPLTVTSAQKNPTAFYLCASSRRHQLNQPQHFGDGTRLSIL.

The rearrangement joins TRBV27 to TRBJ2-3; no definite D call. Germline CDR1 is MNHEY and CDR2 is SMNVEV (reference sequence). Trimming removed 5 bases from V and 9 bases from J, with 12 bases in between. The CDR3 covers 12 residues. The CDR3 sequence: CASSPSEETQYF. The CDR3 coding sequence is TGTGCCAGCAGTCCAAGCGAGGAAACGCAGTATTTT.

This rearrangement joins TRBV18 to TRBJ2-5; D ambiguous. Deletions cut 0 bases from V and 3 bases from J, with 2 bases between. Germline V gene data show CDR1 as KGHSH and CDR2 as LQKENI. The CDR3 contains 12 residues. CDR3 residues: CASSPPEETQYF. CDR3 coding DNA: TGTGCCAGCTCACCACCGGAAGAGACCCAGTACTTC.

This clone has just one count. The CDR3 coding sequence is TGTGCCAGCTTCGATAGATCGCGGGACCTCTCCTATAATTCACCCCTCCACTTT. Its protein is CASFDRSRDLSYNSPLHF. V and J are TRBV28 and TRBJ1-6, with TRBD1 as a possible D gene (5 bases). The CDR3 has 18 amino acids. Germline values: CDR1 MDHEN, CDR2 SYDVKM. V was trimmed by 8 bases and J by 0 bases, leaving 20 bases between them.

This chain uses TRBV19 with TRBJ2-7; D is unresolved. CDR1 is LNHDA, CDR2 SQIVND, per germline (reference sequence). V shed 3 bases and J shed 2 bases, with 11 bases lying between them. The CDR3 extends over 14 amino acids. CDR3 protein: CASSIGTVTYEQYF. DNA for the CDR3: TGTGCCAGTAGTATTGGCACAGTAACCTACGAGCAGTACTTC.